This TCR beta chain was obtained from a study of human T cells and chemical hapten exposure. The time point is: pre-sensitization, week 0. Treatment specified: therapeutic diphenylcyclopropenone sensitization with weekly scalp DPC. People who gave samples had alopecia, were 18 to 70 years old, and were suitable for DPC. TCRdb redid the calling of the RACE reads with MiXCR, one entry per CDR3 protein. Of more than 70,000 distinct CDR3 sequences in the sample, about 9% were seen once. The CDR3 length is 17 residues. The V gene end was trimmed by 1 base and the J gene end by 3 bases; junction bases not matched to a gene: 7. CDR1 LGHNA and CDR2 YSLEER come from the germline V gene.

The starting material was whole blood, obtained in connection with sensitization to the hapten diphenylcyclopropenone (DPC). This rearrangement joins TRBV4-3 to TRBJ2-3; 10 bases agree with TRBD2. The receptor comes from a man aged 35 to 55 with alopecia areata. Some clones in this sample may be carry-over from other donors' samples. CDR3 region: CASSQGASGSLTDTQYF. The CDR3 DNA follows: TGCGCCAGCAGCCAAGGGGCTAGCGGGAGTTTGACAGATACGCAGTATTTT.